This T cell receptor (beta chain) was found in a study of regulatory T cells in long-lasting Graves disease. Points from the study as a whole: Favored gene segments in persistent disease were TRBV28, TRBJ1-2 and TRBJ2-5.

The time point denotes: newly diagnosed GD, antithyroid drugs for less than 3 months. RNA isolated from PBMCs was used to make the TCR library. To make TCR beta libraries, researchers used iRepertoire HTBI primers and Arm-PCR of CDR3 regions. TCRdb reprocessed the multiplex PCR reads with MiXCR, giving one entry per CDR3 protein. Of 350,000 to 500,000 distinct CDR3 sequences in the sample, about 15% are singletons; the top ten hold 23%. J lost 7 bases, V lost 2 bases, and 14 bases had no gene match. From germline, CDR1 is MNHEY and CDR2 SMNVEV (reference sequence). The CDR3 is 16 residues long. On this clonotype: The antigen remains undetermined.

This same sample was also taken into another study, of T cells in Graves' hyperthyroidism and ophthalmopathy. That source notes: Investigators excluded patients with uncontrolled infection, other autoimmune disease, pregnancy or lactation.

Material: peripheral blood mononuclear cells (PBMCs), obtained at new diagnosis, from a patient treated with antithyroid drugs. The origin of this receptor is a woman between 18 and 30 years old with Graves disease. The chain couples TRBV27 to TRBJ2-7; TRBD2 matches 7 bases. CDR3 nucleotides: TGTGCCAGCAGTTTACGCGGGGGTTTAGGTGGCGGGGAGCAGTACTTC. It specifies CASSLRGGLGGGEQYF.